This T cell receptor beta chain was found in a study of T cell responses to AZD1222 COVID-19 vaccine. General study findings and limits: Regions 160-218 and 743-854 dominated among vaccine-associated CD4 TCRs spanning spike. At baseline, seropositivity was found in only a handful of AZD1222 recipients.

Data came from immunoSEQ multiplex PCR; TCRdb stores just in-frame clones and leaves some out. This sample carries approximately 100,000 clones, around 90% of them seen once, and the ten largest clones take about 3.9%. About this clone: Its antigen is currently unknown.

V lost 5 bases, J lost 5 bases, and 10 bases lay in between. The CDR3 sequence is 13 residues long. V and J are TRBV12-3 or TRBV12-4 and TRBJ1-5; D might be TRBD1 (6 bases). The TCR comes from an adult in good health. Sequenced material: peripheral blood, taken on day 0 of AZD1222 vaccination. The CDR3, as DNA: TGTGCCAGCAGTCCGTACAGGGATCAGCCCCAGCATTTT. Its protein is CASSPYRDQPQHF.